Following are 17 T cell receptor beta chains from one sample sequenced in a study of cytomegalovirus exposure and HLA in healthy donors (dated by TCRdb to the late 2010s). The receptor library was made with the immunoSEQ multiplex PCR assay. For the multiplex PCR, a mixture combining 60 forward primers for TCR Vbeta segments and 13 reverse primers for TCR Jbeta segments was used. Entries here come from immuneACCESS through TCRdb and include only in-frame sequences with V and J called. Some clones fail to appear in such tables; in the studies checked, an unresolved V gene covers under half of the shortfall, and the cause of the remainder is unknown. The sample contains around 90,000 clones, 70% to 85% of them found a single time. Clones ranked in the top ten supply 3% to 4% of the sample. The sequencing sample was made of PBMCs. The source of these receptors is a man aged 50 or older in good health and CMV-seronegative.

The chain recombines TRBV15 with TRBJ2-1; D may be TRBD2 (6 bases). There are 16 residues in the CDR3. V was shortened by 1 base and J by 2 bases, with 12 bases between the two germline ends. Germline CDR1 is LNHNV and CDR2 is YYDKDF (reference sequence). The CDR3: CATSRGLRGAYNEQFF. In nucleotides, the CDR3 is TGTGCCACCAGCAGAGGACTTCGCGGGGCCTACAATGAGCAGTTCTTC.

The DNA of the CDR3 is TGTGCCAGCAGTGGAAGGGACAGGAGGTACAGCGGCTACACCTTC. As protein: CASSGRDRRYSGYTF. J is TRBJ1-2 and V is TRBV28, with 8 bases matching TRBD1. Germline V CDR1 and CDR2: MDHEN, SYDVKM. J was trimmed by 8 bases and V by 5 bases; bases with no gene match: 13. This CDR3 contains 15 residues.

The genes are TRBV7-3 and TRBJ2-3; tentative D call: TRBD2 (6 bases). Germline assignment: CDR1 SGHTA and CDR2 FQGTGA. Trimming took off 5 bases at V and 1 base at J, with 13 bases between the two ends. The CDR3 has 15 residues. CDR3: CASSLKTGGTDTQYF. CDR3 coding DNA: TGTGCCAGCAGCCTCAAAACGGGGGGCACAGATACGCAGTATTTT.

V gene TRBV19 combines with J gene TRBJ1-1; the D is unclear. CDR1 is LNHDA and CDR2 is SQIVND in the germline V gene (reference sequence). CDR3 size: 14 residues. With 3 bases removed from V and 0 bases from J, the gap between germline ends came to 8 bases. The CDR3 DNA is TGTGCCAGTAGTATCTATGCCATGAACACTGAAGCTTTCTTT. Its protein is CASSIYAMNTEAFF.

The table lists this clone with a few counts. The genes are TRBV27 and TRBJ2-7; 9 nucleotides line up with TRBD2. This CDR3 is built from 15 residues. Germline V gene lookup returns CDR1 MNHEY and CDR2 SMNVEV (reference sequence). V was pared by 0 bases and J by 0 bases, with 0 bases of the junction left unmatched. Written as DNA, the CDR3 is TGTGCCAGCAGTTTATCGACTAGCGGCTCCTACGAGCAGTACTTC. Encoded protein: CASSLSTSGSYEQYF.

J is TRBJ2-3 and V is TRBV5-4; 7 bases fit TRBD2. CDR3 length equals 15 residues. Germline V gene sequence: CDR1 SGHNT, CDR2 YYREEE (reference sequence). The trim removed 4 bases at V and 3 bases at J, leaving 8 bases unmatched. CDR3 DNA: TGTGCCAGCAGCCCCTCTAGCGGTTCGACAGATACGCAGTATTTT. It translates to CASSPSSGSTDTQYF.

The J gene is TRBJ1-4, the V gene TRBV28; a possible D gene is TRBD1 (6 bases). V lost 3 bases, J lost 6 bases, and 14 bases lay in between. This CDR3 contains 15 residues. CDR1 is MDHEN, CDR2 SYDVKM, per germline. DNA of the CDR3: TGTGCCAGCAGTTTGGGGGGGCGCAAGGATGAAAAACTGTTTTTT. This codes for CASSLGGRKDEKLFF. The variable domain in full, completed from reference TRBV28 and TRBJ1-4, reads DVKVTQSSRYLVKRTGEKVFLECVQDMDHENMFWYRQDPGLGLRLIYFSYDVKMKEKGDIPEGYSVSREKKERFSLILESASTNQTSMYLCASSLGGRKDEKLFFGSGTQLSVL.

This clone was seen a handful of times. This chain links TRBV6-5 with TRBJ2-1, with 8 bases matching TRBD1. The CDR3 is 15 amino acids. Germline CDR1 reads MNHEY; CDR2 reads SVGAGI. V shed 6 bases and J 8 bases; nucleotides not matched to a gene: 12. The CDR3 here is CASRRDRILQDEQFF. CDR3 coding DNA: TGTGCCAGCAGAAGGGACAGGATTCTGCAGGATGAGCAGTTCTTC.

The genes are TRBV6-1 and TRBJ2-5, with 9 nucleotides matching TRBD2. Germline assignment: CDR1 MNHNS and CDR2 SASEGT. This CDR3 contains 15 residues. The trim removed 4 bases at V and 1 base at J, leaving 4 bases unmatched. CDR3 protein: CASSGSGSPQETQYF. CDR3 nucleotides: TGTGCCAGCAGTGGTAGCGGGAGTCCCCAAGAGACCCAGTACTTC.

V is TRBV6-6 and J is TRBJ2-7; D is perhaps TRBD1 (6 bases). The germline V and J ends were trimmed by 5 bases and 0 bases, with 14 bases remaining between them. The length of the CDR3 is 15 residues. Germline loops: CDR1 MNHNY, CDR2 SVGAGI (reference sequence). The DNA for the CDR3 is TGTGCCAGCAGTCTCCCCGGGACAAACTCCTACGAGCAGTACTTC. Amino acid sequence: CASSLPGTNSYEQYF.

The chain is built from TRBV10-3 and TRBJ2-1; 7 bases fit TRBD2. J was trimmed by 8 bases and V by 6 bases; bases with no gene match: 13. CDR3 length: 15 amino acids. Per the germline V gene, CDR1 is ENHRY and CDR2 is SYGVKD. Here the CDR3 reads CAIRETSTRGDEQFF. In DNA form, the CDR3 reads TGTGCCATCAGGGAAACCTCAACCCGGGGGGATGAGCAGTTCTTC.

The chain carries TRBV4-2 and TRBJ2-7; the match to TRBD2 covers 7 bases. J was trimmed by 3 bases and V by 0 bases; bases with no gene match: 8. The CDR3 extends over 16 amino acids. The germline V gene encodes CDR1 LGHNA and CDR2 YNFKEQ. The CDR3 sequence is CASSQDLGGEVYEQYF. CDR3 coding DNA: TGTGCCAGCAGCCAAGATCTGGGGGGGGAGGTCTACGAGCAGTACTTC.

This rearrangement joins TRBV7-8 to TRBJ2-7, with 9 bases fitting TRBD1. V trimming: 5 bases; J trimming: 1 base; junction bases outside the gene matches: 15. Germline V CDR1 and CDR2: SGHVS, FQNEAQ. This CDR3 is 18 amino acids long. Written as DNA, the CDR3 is TGTGCCAGCAGCCACCGAGTGGGTCCGACAGGGGGGTCCTACGAGCAGTACTTC. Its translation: CASSHRVGPTGGSYEQYF.

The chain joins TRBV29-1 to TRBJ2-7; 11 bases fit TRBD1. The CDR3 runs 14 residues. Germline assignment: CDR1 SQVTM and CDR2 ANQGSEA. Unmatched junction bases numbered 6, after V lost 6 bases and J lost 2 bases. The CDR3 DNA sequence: TGCAGCGTCGGGGGACAGGGGGTTACCTACGAGCAGTACTTC. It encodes CSVGGQGVTYEQYF.

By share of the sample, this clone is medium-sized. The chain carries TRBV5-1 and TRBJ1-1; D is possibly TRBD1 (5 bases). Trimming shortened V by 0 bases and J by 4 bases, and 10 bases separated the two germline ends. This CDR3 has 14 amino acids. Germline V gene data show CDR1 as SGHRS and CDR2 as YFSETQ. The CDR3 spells CASSLVGGVTEAFF. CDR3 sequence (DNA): TGCGCCAGCAGCTTGGTCGGAGGGGTCACTGAAGCTTTCTTT.

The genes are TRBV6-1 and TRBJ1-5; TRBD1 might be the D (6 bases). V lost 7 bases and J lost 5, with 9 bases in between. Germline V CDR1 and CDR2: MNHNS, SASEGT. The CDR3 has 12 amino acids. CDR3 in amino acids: CASNQGYQPQHF. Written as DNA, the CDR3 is TGTGCCAGCAACCAGGGGTATCAGCCCCAGCATTTT.

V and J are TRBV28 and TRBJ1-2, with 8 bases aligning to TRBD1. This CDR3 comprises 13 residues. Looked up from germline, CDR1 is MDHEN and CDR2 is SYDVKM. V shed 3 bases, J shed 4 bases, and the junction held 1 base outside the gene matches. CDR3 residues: CASSFGTGYGYTF. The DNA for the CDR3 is TGTGCCAGCAGTTTCGGGACAGGCTATGGCTACACCTTC.